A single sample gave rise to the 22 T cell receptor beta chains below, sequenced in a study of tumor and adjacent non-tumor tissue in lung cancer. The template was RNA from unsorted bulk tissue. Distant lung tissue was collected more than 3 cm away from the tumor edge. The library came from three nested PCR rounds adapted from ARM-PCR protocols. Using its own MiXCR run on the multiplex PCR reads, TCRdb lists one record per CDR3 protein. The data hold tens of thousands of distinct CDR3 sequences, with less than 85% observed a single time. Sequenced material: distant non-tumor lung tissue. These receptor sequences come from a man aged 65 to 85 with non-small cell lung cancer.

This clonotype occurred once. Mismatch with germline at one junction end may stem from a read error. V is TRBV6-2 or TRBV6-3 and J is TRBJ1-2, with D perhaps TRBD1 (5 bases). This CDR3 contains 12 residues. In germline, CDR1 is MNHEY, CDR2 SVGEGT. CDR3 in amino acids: CPSTTDWGGYTF. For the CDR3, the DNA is TGTCCCAGCACCACCGATTGGGGCGGCTACACCTTC.

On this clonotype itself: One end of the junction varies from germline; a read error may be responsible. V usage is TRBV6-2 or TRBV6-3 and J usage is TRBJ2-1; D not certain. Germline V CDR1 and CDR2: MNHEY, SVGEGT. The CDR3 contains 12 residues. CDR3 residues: CGSSYVVGEQIF. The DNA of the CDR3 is TGTGGCAGCAGTTACGTCGTTGGCGAGCAGATCTTC.

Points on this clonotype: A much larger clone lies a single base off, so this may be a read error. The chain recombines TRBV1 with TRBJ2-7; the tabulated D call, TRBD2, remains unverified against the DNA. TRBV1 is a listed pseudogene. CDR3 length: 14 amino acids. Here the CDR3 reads CTISPSGRSYEQYF. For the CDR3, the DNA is TGCACCATCAGCCCTAGCGGGAGAAGCTACGAGCAGTACTTC.

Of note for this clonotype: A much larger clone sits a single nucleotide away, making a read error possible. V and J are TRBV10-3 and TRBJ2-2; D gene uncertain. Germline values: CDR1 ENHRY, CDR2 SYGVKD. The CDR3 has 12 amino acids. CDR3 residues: CAISDPRSRLLF. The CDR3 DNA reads TGTGCCATCAGTGACCCTCGGTCAAGGCTGCTTTTT.

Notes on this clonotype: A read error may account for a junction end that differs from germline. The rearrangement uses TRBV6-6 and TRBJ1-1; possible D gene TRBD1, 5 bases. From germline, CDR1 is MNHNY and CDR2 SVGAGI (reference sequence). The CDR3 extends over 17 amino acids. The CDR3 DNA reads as TGTGCCAACAGTTACCCCGTTAGCTCCGGGTTGGACACTGAAACTTTCTTT. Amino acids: CANSYPVSSGLDTETFF.

Written as DNA, the CDR3 is TGTGCCAGCAGCTTGCAGCGCATAGATACGCAGTATTTT. Translating it yields CASSLQRIDTQYF. The chain combines TRBV5-5 with TRBJ2-3; D call uncertain. Germline CDR1 is SGHKS and CDR2 is YYEKEE (reference sequence). The CDR3 contains 13 residues. V shed 1 base and J shed 5 bases, with 8 bases lying between them. The full variable domain, with the rest looked up from reference TRBV5-5 and TRBJ2-3, is DAGVTQSPTHLIKTRGQQVTLRCSPISGHKSVSWYQQVLGQGPQFIFQYYEKEERGRGNFPDRFSARQFPNYSSELNVNALLLGDSALYLCASSLQRIDTQYFGPGTRLTVL.

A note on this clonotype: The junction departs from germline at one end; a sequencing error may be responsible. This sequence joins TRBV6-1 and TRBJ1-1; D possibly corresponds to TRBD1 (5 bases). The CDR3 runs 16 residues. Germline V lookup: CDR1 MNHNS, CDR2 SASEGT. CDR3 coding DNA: TGTGCCAACAGTGAATCATTTTCTTCCAGGGTCCTCGAAGCTTTCTTT. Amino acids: CANSESFSSRVLEAFF.

CDR3: CASRTSDHPTNGLPQGTQYF. CDR3 sequence (DNA): TGTGCCAGCAGAACAAGCGACCACCCGACTAACGGGCTTCCCCAGGGGACCCAGTACTTC. This sequence joins TRBV12-3 or TRBV12-4 and TRBJ2-5; D might be TRBD1 or TRBD2, each matching 5 bases. The CDR3 loop spans 20 amino acids. Trimming left V 6 bases short and J 7 bases short, with 36 bases between.

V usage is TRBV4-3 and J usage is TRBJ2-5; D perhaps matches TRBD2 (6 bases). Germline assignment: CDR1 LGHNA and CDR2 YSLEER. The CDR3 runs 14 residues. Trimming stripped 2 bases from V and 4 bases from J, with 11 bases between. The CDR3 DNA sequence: TGCGCCAGCAGCCAACATGCGGGACGAGAGACCCAGTACTTC. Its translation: CASSQHAGRETQYF.

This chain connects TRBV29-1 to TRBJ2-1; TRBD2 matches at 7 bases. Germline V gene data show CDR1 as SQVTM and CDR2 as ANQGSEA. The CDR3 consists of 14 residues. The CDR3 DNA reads TGCAGTGCTTTGGGGAGGGGCACAAAGAATGAGCAGTTCTTC. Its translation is CSALGRGTKNEQFF.

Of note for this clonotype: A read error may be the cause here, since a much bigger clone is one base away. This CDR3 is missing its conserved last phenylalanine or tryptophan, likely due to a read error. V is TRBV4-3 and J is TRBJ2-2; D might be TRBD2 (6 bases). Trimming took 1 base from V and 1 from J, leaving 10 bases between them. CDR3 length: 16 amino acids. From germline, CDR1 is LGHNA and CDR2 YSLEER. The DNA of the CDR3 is TGCGCCAGCAGCCAAGTGGGAGGAATGAACACCGGGGAGCTGTTTTAT. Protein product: CASSQVGGMNTGELFY.

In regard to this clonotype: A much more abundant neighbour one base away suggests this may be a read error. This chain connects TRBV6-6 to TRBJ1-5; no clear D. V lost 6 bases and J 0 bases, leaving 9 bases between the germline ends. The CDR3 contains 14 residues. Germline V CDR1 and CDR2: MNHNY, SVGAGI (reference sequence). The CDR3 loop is CASRFRSSNQPQHF. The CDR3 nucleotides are TGTGCCAGCAGATTCCGCAGTAGCAATCAGCCCCAGCATTTT.

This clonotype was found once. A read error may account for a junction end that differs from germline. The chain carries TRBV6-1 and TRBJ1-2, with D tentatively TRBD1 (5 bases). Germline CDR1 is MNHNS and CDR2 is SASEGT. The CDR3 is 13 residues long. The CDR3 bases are TGTGCCAGCAGTTCCGGGATAGGGGATGGCTATACCTTC. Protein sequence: CASSSGIGDGYTF.

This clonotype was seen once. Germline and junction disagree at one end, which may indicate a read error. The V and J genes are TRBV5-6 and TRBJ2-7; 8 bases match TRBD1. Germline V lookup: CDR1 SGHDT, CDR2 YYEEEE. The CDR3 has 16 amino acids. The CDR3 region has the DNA TGTGCCAGCAGCTACGTTGTCCGGGACAGGACCTACAAGCATTACTTC. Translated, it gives CASSYVVRDRTYKHYF.

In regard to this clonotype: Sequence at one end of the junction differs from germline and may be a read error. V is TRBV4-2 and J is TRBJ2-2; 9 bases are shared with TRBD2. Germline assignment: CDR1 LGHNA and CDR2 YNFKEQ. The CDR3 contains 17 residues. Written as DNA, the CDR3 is TGTACCAGCAGCCAAGACTATCGCGGGGGGGCCCCCGGGGAGCTGTTTTTT. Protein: CTSSQDYRGGAPGELFF.

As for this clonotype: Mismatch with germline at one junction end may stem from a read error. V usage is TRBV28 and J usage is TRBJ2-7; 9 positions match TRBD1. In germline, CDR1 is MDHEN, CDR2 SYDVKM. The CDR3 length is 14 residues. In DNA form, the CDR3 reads TGTGTCAGCAGTTTGTCCACAGGGGGCTACGACCAGTACTTC. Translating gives CVSSLSTGGYDQYF.

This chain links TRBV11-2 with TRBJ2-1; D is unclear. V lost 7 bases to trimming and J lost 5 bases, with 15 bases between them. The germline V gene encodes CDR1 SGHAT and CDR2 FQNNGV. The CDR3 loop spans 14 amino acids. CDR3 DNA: TGTGCCAGCATCCTGAGCAGTTGGGACAATGAGCAGTTCTTC. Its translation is CASILSSWDNEQFF.

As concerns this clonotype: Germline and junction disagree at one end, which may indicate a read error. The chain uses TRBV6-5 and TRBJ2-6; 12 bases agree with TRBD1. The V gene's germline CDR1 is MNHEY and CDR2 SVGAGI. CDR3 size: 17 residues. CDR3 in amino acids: CAGSSGTGGSAAKVLTF. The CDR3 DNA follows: TGTGCCGGCAGTTCCGGGACAGGGGGCTCTGCGGCCAAGGTCCTGACTTTC.

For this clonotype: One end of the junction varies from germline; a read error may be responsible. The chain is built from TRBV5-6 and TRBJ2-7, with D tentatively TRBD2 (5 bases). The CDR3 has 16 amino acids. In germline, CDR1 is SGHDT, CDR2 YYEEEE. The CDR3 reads CVSSSVVWDRTYEQYF. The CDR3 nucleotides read TGTGTCAGCAGCTCCGTTGTATGGGATAGGACTTACGAGCAGTACTTC.

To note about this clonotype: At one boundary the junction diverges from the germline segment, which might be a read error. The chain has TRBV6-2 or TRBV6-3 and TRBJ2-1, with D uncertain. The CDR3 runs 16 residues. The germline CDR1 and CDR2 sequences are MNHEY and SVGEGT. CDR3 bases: TGTGTAAGCAATCCAAAAGTTGGGAATTCGTGGAATGAGCAGTTCTTT. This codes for CVSNPKVGNSWNEQFF.

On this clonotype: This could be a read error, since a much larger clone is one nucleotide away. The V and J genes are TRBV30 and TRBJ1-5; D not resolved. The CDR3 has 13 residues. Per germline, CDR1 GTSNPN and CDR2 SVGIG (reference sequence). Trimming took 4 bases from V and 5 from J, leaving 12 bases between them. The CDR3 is CAWNNGGDQPQHF. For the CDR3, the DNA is TGTGCCTGGAATAATGGCGGTGATCAGCCCCAGCATTTT.

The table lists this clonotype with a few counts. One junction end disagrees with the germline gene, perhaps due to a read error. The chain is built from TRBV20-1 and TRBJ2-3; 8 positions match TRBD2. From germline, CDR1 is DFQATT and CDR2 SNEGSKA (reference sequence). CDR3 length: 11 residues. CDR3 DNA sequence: TGCAGTACTAGCGGCCGGGGTACGCAGTATTTT. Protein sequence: CSTSGRGTQYF.